This T cell receptor (beta chain) was observed in a study of T cells in Graves' hyperthyroidism and ophthalmopathy. TCR beta CDR3 sequences were amplified from RNA transcripts. Carried out on the TCR CDR3, a first-round RT-PCR used the HTBI primer set. TCRdb re-called the multiplex PCR reads with MiXCR, one entry per CDR3 protein. The data contain a few hundred thousand distinct CDR3 sequences, roughly 25% of them singletons. These patients, aged 18 to 65, had recently diagnosed hyperthyroidism lasting under 2 months. Researchers barred patients who had uncontrolled infection, other autoimmune disease, pregnancy or lactation. The trim removed 5 bases at V and 5 bases at J, leaving 11 bases unmatched. CDR3 length equals 17 residues. The germline CDR1 and CDR2 sequences are SEHNR and FQNEAQ (reference sequence).

This TCR came from a man over 45 with Graves' hyperthyroidism. Sequencing was done on a sample of blood. The V call is TRBV7-9, the J call TRBJ2-7, with 14 nucleotides matching TRBD2. The CDR3, as DNA: TGTGCCAGCAGCCCTTGGACTAGCGGGAGGACACTTCACGAGCAGTACTTC. The encoded protein is CASSPWTSGRTLHEQYF.